The 9 T cell receptor beta chains reported below all come from one sample, sequenced in a study of blood T cell repertoires in COVID-19. The data were produced by immunoSEQ multiplex PCR, yet TCRdb's version contains in-frame clones alone and is incomplete. The sample yields around 97,000 clones, roughly 79% seen once. Specimen: peripheral blood. The receptor set was obtained from an older man with acute or convalescent COVID-19.

The chain combines TRBV3-1 (or the pseudogene TRBV3-2) with TRBJ2-7; maybe TRBD2 (5 bases). CDR1 is LGHDT and CDR2 is YNNKEL in the germline V gene (reference sequence). V gave up 6 bases and J gave up 2 bases, with 20 bases separating them. This CDR3 comprises 16 residues. The CDR3 spells CASSPGPPGVTYEQYF. CDR3 DNA: TGTGCCAGCAGTCCGGGCCCACCCGGGGTTACCTACGAGCAGTACTTC.

The CDR3 sequence is CASSFKGDYSNQPQHF. CDR3 nucleotides: TGTGCCAGCAGCTTCAAAGGGGATTATAGCAATCAGCCCCAGCATTTT. The chain uses TRBV7-2 and TRBJ1-5, with D possibly being TRBD1 (5 bases). The CDR3 sequence is 16 residues long. Germline V gives CDR1 SGHTA, CDR2 FQGNSA. With 3 bases removed from V and 0 bases from J, the gap between germline ends came to 12 bases.

The rearrangement links TRBV7-2 to TRBJ2-1; no firm D call. CDR1 SGHTA and CDR2 FQGNSA come from the germline V gene. This CDR3 spans 14 amino acids. Trimming took 2 bases from V and 8 from J, leaving 13 bases between them. In nucleotides, the CDR3 is TGTGCCAGCAGCTTACAGGTAGGTTACTATGAGCAGTTCTTC. Protein sequence: CASSLQVGYYEQFF. The full variable domain, with the rest looked up from reference TRBV7-2 and TRBJ2-1, is GAGVSQSPSNKVTEKGKDVELRCDPISGHTALYWYRQSLGQGLEFLIYFQGNSAPDKSGLPSDRFSAERTGGSVSTLTIQRTQQEDSAVYLCASSLQVGYYEQFFGPGTRLTVL.

The rearrangement joins TRBV11-2 to TRBJ2-1; 10 nucleotides line up with TRBD2. The germline CDR1 and CDR2 sequences are SGHAT and FQNNGV. The V and J ends lost 5 bases and 4 bases, in that order; junction bases with no gene match: 8. The CDR3 runs to 16 residues. The DNA for the CDR3 is TGTGCCAGCAGCCGAAGTTGGACTAGCGGATACAATGAGCAGTTCTTC. The encoded protein is CASSRSWTSGYNEQFF.

The V and J genes are TRBV28 and TRBJ1-3, with 9 nucleotides matching TRBD1. J gave up 4 bases and V 7 bases, and 5 bases lay outside the gene matches. This CDR3 region has 14 residues. Germline CDR1 is MDHEN and CDR2 is SYDVKM. The CDR3 DNA reads TGTGCCAGCACCACACAGGGGGCAGGAAACACCATATATTTT. Translated: CASTTQGAGNTIYF.

This chain connects TRBV18 to TRBJ2-1, with TRBD2 matching over 8 bases. In germline, CDR1 is KGHSH, CDR2 LQKENI. CDR3 size: 14 residues. With 3 bases clipped from V and 13 bases from J, the junction kept 11 bases outside the gene matches. The CDR3 spells CASSPPGLAGKQFF. CDR3 in DNA: TGTGCCAGCTCACCGCCGGGGCTAGCGGGCAAACAGTTCTTC.

The rearrangement links TRBV11-2 to TRBJ2-7; no definite D call. The V and J ends lost 5 bases and 9 bases respectively, with 14 bases between them. Looked up from germline, CDR1 is SGHAT and CDR2 is FQNNGV. This CDR3 spans 12 amino acids. The chain's CDR3 is CASSPPGEVQYF. The CDR3 nucleotides read TGTGCCAGCAGCCCCCCCGGAGAAGTGCAGTACTTC.

The V gene is TRBV6-5, the J gene TRBJ1-6; no clear D. Germline V gene data show CDR1 as MNHEY and CDR2 as SVGAGI. The ends were cut back, 6 bases at V and 10 bases at J, with 16 bases in the middle. There are 14 residues in the CDR3. The CDR3: CASRTQTRESPLHF. The CDR3 nucleotides read TGTGCCAGCAGGACACAAACGAGGGAATCACCCCTCCACTTT.

The genes are TRBV6-5 and TRBJ2-6; D is undetermined. The CDR3 sequence is 15 residues long. Deletions cut 7 bases from V and 2 bases from J, with 12 bases between. Germline loops: CDR1 MNHEY, CDR2 SVGAGI. CDR3 protein: CASMVNSAGANVLTF. CDR3 in DNA: TGTGCCAGCATGGTGAATTCAGCTGGGGCCAACGTCCTGACTTTC.